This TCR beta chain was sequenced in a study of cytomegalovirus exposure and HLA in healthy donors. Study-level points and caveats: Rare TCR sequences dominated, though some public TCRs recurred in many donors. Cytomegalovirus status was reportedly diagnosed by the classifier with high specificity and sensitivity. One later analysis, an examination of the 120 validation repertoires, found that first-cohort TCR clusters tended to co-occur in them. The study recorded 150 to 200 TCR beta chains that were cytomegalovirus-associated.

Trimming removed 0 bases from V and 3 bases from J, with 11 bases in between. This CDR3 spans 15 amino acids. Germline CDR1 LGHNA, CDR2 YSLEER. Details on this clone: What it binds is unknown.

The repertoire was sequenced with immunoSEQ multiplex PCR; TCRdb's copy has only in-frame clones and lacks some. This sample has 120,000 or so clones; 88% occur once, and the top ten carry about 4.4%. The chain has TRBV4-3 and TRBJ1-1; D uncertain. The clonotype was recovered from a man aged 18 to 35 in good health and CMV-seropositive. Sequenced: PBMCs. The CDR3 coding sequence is TGCGCCAGCAGCCAAGATTTCGGGAGGGACACTGAAGCTTTCTTT. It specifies CASSQDFGRDTEAFF.